This T cell receptor beta chain was observed in a study of patients and donors after allogeneic stem cell transplantation (dated by TCRdb to about 2020). CDR1 and CDR2 are read off the germline V gene (reference sequence) as DFQATT and SNEGSKA. Trimming leaves V shorter by 1 base and J shorter by 3 bases, with the junction holding 8 bases beyond the gene matches. From cysteine to phenylalanine, the CDR3 is 16 amino acids long. Only the CDR3 region is kept as DNA, spanning 48 bases read in frame from base 1. A note on this clonotype: This clone's antigen is unknown. It has no much larger one-base neighbor in the sample; base qualities were not kept.

The receptor library was made with RT-PCR. The run used a NextSeq 550. TCRdb applied fastp at Q25 and MiXCR to the public reads, then kept only in-frame beta chains. Every distinct CDR3 protein forms one entry, paired with its most common genes and DNA. Across this sample there are around 150,000 distinct CDR3 sequences, with about 40% seen only once. In total, the top ten clones hold 50% of the sample. This TCR was recovered from a human donor who was either an allogeneic HSCT recipient or a stem cell or donor lymphocyte infusion donor (not recorded which). It is not recorded whose cells these are; they may come from a transplant donor. This chain is built from TRBV20-1 and TRBJ2-3, and 9 junction bases match TRBD1. Sequencing used blood, either unsorted or a sorted T cell fraction (not recorded which). The CDR3 reads as follows: CSARGRFGQGTDTQYF. The nucleotide sequence reads as follows: TGCAGTGCTAGAGGGCGATTCGGACAGGGGACAGATACGCAGTATTTT.